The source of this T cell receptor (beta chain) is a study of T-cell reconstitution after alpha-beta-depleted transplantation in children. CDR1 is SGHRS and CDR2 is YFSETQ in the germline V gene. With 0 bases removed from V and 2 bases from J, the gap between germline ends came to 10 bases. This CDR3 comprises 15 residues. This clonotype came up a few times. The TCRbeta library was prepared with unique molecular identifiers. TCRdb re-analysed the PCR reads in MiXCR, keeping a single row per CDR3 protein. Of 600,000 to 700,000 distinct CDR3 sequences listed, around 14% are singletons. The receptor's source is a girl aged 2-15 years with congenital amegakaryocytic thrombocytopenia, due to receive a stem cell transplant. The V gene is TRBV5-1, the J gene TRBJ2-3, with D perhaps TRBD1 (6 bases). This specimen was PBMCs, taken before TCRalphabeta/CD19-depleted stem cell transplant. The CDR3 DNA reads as TGCGCCAGCAGCTTGGAGCCAGGGGACACAGATACGCAGTATTTT. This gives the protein CASSLEPGDTDTQYF.